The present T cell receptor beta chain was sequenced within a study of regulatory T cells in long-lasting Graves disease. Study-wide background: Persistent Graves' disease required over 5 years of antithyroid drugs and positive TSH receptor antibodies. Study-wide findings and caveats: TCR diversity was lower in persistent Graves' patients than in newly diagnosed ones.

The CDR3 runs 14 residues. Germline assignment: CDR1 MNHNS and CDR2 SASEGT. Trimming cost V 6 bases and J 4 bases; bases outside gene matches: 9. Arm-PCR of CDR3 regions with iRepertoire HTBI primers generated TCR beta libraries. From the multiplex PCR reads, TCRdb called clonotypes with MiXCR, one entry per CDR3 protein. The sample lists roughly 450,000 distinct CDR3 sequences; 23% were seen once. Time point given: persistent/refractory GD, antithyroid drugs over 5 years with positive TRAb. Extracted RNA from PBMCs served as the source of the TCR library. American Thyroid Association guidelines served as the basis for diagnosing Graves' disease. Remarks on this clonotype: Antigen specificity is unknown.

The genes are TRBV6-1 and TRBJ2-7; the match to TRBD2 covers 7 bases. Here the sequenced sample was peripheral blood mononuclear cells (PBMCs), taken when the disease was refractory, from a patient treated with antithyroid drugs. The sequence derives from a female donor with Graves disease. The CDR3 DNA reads TGTGCCAGCAGGAAAGCGGGACGGCTGTACGAGCAGTACTTC. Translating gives CASRKAGRLYEQYF.